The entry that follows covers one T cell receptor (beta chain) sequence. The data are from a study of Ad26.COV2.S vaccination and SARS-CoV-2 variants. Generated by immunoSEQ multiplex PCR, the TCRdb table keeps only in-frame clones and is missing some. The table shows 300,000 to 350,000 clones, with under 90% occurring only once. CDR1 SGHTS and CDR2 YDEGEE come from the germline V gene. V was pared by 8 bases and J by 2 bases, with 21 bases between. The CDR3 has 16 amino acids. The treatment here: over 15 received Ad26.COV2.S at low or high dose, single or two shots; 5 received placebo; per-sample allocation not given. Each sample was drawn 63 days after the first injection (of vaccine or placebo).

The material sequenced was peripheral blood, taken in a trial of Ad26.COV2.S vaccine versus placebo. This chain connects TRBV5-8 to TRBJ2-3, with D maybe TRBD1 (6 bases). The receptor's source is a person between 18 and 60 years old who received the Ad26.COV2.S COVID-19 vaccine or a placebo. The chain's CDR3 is CARLRTGFENTDTQYF. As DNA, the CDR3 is TGTGCCAGGCTTCGCACAGGGTTCGAGAACACAGATACGCAGTATTTT.